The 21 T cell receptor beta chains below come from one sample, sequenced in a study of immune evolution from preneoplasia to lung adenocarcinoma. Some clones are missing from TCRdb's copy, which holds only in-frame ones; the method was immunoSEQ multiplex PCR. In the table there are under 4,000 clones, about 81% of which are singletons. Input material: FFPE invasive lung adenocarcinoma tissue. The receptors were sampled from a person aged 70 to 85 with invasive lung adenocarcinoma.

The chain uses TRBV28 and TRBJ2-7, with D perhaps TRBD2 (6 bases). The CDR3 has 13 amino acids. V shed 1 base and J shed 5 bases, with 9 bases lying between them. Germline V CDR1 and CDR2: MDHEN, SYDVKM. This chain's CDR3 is CASSLFGSHEQYF. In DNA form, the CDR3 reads TGTGCCAGCAGTTTATTCGGGAGCCACGAGCAGTACTTC.

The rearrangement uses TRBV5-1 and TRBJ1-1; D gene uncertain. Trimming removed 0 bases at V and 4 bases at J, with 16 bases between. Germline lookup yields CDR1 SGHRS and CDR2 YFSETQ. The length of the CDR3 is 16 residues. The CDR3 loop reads CASSLAFDSRVTEAFF. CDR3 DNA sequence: TGCGCCAGCAGCTTGGCCTTCGACTCGAGGGTCACTGAAGCTTTCTTT.

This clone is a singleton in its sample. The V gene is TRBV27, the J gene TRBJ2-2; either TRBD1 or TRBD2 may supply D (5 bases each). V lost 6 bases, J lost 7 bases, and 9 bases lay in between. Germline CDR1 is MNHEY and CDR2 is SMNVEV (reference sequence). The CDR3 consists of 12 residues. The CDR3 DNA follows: TGTGCCAGCAGGTTGGGGGTCGGGGAGCTGTTTTTT. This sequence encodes CASRLGVGELFF.

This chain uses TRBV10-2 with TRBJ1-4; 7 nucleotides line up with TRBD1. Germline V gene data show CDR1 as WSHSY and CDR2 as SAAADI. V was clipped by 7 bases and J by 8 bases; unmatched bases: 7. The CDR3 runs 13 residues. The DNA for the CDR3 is TGCGCCAGCACGACAGGGACCCACGAAAAACTGTTTTTT. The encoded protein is CASTTGTHEKLFF.

The DNA for the CDR3 is TGTGCCATCAGTGATACAGGGGAAGAGACCCAGTACTTC. Protein product: CAISDTGEETQYF. V usage is TRBV10-3 and J usage is TRBJ2-5, with TRBD1 identical over 7 bases. This CDR3 region has 13 residues. J was trimmed by 3 bases and V by 3 bases; bases with no gene match: 1. CDR1 is ENHRY and CDR2 is SYGVKD in the germline V gene.

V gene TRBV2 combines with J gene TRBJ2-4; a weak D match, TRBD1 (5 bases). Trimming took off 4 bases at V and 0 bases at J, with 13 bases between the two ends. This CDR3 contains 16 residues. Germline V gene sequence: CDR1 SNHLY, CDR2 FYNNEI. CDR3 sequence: CASSGDRGLAKNIQYF. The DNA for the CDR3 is TGTGCCAGCAGTGGGGATAGGGGTTTAGCCAAAAACATTCAGTACTTC.

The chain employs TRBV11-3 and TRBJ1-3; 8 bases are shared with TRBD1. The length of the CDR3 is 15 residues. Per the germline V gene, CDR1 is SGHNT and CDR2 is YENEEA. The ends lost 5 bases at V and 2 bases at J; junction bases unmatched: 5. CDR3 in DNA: TGTGCCAGCAGCCCCGGACAGGGCCCTGGAAACACCATATATTTT. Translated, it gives CASSPGQGPGNTIYF.

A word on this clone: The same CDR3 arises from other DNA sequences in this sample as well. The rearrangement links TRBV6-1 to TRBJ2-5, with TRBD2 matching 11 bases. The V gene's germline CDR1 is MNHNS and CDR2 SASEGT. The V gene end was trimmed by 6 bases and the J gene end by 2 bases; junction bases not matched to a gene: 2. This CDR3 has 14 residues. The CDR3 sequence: CASRGLAEQETQYF. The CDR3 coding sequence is TGTGCCAGCAGGGGACTAGCGGAACAAGAGACCCAGTACTTC.

CDR3 in amino acids: CASSLGSLSGNTIYF. CDR3 nucleotides: TGTGCCAGCAGCTTGGGCAGTCTCTCTGGAAACACCATATATTTT. This sequence joins TRBV11-2 and TRBJ1-3; D gene uncertain. Germline CDR1 is SGHAT and CDR2 is FQNNGV. V was shortened by 3 bases and J by 0 bases, with 9 bases between the two germline ends. The CDR3 runs 15 residues.

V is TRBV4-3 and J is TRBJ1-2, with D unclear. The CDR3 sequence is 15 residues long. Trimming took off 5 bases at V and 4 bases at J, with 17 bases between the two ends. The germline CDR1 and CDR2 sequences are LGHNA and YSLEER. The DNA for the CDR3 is TGCGCCAGCAGCGAATGGTCTCGGGGTCCCTATGGCTACACCTTC. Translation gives CASSEWSRGPYGYTF.

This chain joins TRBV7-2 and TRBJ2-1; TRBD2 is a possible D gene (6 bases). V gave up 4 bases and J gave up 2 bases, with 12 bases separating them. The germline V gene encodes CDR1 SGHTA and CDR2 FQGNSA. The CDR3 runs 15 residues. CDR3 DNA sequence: TGTGCCAGCAGCTCGGGACTTTTGACCTACAATGAGCAGTTCTTC. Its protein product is CASSSGLLTYNEQFF.

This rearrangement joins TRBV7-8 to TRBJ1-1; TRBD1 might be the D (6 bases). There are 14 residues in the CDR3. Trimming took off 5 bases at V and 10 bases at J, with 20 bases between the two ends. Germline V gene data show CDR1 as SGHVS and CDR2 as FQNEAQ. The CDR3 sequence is CASSPQERDKLAFF. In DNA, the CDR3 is TGTGCCAGCAGCCCTCAGGAACGGGACAAACTAGCTTTCTTT.

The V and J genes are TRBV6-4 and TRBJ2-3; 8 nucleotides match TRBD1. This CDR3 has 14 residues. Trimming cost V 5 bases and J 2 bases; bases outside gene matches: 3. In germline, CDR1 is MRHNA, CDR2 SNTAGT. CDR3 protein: CASSPGQVTDTQYF. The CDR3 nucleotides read TGTGCCAGCAGTCCGGGACAGGTCACAGATACGCAGTATTTT.

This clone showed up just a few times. CDR3 region: CASSSEPGLAGPSSYNEQFF. DNA for the CDR3: TGTGCCAGCTCATCAGAACCGGGACTAGCGGGCCCTAGCTCCTACAATGAGCAGTTCTTC. V and J are TRBV18 and TRBJ2-1, with 12 nucleotides matching TRBD2. The CDR3 has 20 residues. V dropped 5 bases and J dropped 0; count of bases not matched to a gene: 14. Germline loops: CDR1 KGHSH, CDR2 LQKENI.

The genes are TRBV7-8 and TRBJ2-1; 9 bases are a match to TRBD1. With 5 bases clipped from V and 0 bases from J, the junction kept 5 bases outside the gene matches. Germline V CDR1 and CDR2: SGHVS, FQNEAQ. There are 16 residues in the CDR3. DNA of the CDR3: TGTGCCAGCAGCCCGGGGACAGGGAGCTCCTACAATGAGCAGTTCTTC. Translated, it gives CASSPGTGSSYNEQFF.

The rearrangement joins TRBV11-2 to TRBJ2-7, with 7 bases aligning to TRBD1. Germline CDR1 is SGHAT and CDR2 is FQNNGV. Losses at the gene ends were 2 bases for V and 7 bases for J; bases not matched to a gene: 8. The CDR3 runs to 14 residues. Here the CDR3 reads CASSLRPMTGEQYF. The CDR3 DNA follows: TGTGCCAGCAGCTTACGACCGATGACAGGGGAGCAGTACTTC.

The CDR3 is CASSLDAGVDQPQHF. The CDR3 DNA is TGTGCCAGCAGCTTGGATGCAGGGGTAGATCAGCCCCAGCATTTT. The V and J genes are TRBV11-2 and TRBJ1-5; TRBD1 is a possible D gene (6 bases). Germline CDR1 reads SGHAT; CDR2 reads FQNNGV. The V and J ends lost 3 bases and 5 bases respectively, with 14 bases between them. CDR3 size: 15 residues.

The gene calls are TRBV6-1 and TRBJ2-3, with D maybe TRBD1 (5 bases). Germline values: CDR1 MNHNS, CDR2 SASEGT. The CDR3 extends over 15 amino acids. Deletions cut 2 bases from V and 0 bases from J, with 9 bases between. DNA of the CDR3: TGTGCCAGCAGTGAATCCAGGGCGAGCACAGATACGCAGTATTTT. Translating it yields CASSESRASTDTQYF.

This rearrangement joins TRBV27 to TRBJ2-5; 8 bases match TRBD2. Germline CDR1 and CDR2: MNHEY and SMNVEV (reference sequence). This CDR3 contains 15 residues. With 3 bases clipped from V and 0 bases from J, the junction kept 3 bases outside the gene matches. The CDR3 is CASSLTSANQETQYF. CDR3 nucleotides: TGTGCCAGCAGTTTGACTAGCGCCAACCAAGAGACCCAGTACTTC.

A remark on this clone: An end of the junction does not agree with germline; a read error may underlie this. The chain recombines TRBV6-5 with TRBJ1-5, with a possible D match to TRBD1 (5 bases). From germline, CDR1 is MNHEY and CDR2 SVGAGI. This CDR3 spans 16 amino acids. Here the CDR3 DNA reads TGTGTCAGCAGTTCACTAGGGAGGGGTGCTAGGCAGCCCCAGCATTTT. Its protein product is CVSSSLGRGARQPQHF.

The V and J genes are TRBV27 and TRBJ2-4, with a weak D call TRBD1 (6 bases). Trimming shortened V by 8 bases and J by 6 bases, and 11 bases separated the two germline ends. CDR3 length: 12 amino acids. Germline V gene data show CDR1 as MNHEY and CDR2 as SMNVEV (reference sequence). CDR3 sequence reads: CASADRRNIQYF. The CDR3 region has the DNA TGTGCCAGCGCCGACAGGAGAAACATTCAGTACTTC.